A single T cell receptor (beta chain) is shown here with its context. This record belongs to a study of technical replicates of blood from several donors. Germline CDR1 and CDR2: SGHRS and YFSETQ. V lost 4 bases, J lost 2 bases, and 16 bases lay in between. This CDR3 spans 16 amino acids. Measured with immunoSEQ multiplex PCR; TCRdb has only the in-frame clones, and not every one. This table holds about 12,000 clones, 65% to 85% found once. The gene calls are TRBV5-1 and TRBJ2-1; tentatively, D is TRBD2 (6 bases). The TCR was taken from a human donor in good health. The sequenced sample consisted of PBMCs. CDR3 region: CASSPETTRTYNEQFF. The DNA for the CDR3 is TGCGCCAGCAGCCCTGAAACGACTAGGACCTACAATGAGCAGTTCTTC.